This T cell receptor (beta chain) was sequenced during a study of PD-1 blockade in classical Hodgkin lymphoma. Study-wide context: Patients were dosed intravenously with nivolumab at 3 mg/kg every 2 weeks. Whole-study results and caveats: Newly diagnosed patients were said to have less baseline TCR diversity than healthy donors did.

A note on this clone: Its antigen remains unknown.

Profiled with immunoSEQ multiplex PCR; TCRdb holds only in-frame clones, not every one. The data contain approximately 37,000 clones, around 80% of them singletons. Every patient experienced relapse after autologous stem cell transplantation, and brentuximab vedotin exposure varied. Progressive disease, partial response or complete response was each patient's best response. Trimming cost V 2 bases and J 2 bases; bases outside gene matches: 10. Germline V gene data show CDR1 as MGHRA and CDR2 as YSYEKL. The CDR3 consists of 18 residues. This chain connects TRBV4-1 to TRBJ2-3; TRBD2 matches at 10 bases. The source of this sequence is a human donor with classical Hodgkin lymphoma. The specimen was peripheral blood mononuclear cells (PBMCs), collected at baseline. In nucleotides, the CDR3 is TGCGCCAGCAGCCAATCTCCGGGACTAGCGAAGGTCACAGATACGCAGTATTTT. Its protein product is CASSQSPGLAKVTDTQYF.